One and the same sample provided the 21 T cell receptor beta chains below, sequenced in a study of shared clonotypes between healthy human individuals. Sequenced by immunoSEQ multiplex PCR; TCRdb stores in-frame clones only, minus some. The repertoire holds roughly 2.1 million clones, roughly 91% seen once, with about 1.8% in the top ten. Positive CCR7 selection of CD45RO-negative cells yielded the naive CD8 cells, and terminally differentiated effector memory CD45RA+ cells were excluded. The sequenced sample consisted of naive CD8+ T cells from PBMCs. These receptors all stem from a man between 18 and 35 years old in good health. Some clones in this sample may be carry-over from other donors' samples.

With regard to this clone: The sample holds other DNA sequences that translate to the same CDR3. The rearrangement uses TRBV29-1 and TRBJ2-3, with 13 positions matching TRBD2. Trimming took 4 bases from V and 3 from J; bases not matched to a gene: 4. This CDR3 contains 15 residues. CDR1 is SQVTM and CDR2 is ANQGSEA in the germline V gene. CDR3 nucleotide sequence: TGCAGCGTTGCCCGGACTAGCGGGAGTACAGATACGCAGTATTTT. It yields the protein CSVARTSGSTDTQYF.

The chain combines TRBV4-3 with TRBJ2-1, with 8 bases that match TRBD1. In germline, CDR1 is LGHNA, CDR2 YSLEER. The CDR3 length is 17 residues. After removal of 1 base from V and 4 bases from J, the junction contained 9 bases not matched to a gene. The CDR3 DNA sequence: TGCGCCAGCAGCCAAGCCGGTCGGACAGGGATGTACAATGAGCAGTTCTTC. Protein sequence: CASSQAGRTGMYNEQFF.

The chain recombines TRBV10-2 with TRBJ2-5; 8 nucleotides agree with TRBD2. Germline CDR1 WSHSY, CDR2 SAAADI. Germline trimming cut 5 bases from V and 3 bases from J; bases unmatched to any gene: 8. The CDR3 has 15 amino acids. CDR3 sequence: CASSSNGRAKETQYF. The CDR3 DNA is TGCGCCAGCAGTTCAAACGGGAGGGCCAAAGAGACCCAGTACTTC.

This chain uses TRBV9 with TRBJ2-6; D gene uncertain. Trimming shortened V by 0 bases and J by 1 base, and 17 bases separated the two germline ends. The CDR3 length is 19 residues. Looked up from germline, CDR1 is SGDLS and CDR2 is YYNGEE. The CDR3 DNA is TGTGCCAGCAGCGTAGCCTTGGACGGATTTTCTTCTGGGGCCAACGTCCTGACTTTC. It translates to CASSVALDGFSSGANVLTF.

J is TRBJ2-7 and V is TRBV7-9; TRBD1 might be the D (6 bases). Germline V CDR1 and CDR2: SEHNR, FQNEAQ (reference sequence). V lost 6 bases to trimming and J lost 2 bases, with 14 bases between them. The CDR3 is made up of 14 amino acids. In DNA, the CDR3 is TGTGCCAGCAGTCACGACAGGAGGACCTACGAGCAGTACTTC. Its translation is CASSHDRRTYEQYF.

This clone has only one observation. This chain joins TRBV10-3 and TRBJ2-2, with 7 bases that match TRBD1. The CDR3 consists of 13 residues. Germline V gene sequence: CDR1 ENHRY, CDR2 SYGVKD. Losses at the gene ends were 6 bases for V and 8 bases for J; bases not matched to a gene: 6. In nucleotides, the CDR3 is TGTGCCATCAGACAGGGGATACCGGGGGAGCTGTTTTTT. Protein sequence: CAIRQGIPGELFF.

This chain joins TRBV6-5 and TRBJ2-7; 8 bases fit TRBD1. The CDR3 sequence is 14 residues long. V trimming: 4 bases; J trimming: 1 base; junction bases outside the gene matches: 3. Germline assignment: CDR1 MNHEY and CDR2 SVGAGI. CDR3 nucleotide sequence: TGTGCCAGCAGTTCTGACAGGGGTTCCTACGAGCAGTACTTC. Its translation is CASSSDRGSYEQYF.

The chain uses TRBV14 and TRBJ2-7; 9 bases match TRBD2. The CDR3 length is 16 residues. Germline values: CDR1 SGHDN, CDR2 FVKESK. V was pared by 4 bases and J by 4 bases, with 11 bases of the junction left unmatched. The DNA of the CDR3 is TGTGCCAGCAGCCCCCGTGGGAGCGGGAGGCGGTACGAGCAGTACTTC. Protein: CASSPRGSGRRYEQYF.

V gene TRBV28 combines with J gene TRBJ1-2; TRBD1 aligns across 11 bases. Germline CDR1 reads MDHEN; CDR2 reads SYDVKM. V lost 6 bases, J lost 7 bases, and 7 bases stayed unmatched. The CDR3 covers 14 residues. The CDR3 here is CASSSGQGAAGYTF. The CDR3 region has the DNA TGTGCCAGCAGCTCCGGACAGGGGGCGGCTGGCTACACCTTC.

The chain recombines TRBV15 with TRBJ2-3; perhaps TRBD1 as D (6 bases). CDR1 and CDR2 (germline): LNHNV, YYDKDF (reference sequence). This CDR3 contains 16 residues. Deletions cut 0 bases from V and 2 bases from J, with 12 bases between. The CDR3 region is CATSRDRDINTDTQYF. The CDR3 coding sequence is TGTGCCACCAGCAGAGATAGGGACATCAACACAGATACGCAGTATTTT.

This clone was seen a single time. The J gene is TRBJ2-5, the V gene TRBV19; TRBD2 matches 12 bases. Unmatched junction bases numbered 7, after V lost 7 bases and J lost 4 bases. Germline loops: CDR1 LNHDA, CDR2 SQIVND (reference sequence). The CDR3 runs 15 residues. CDR3 region: CASTSSGRAPETQYF. The CDR3 region has the DNA TGTGCCAGTACCTCTAGCGGGAGGGCCCCAGAGACCCAGTACTTC.

Details on this clone: Additional DNA sequences in this sample encode the identical CDR3. The V and J genes are TRBV11-2 and TRBJ2-5, with TRBD2 identical over 9 bases. Trimming removed 5 bases from V and 2 bases from J; junction bases left unmatched: 6. The CDR3 contains 15 residues. In germline, CDR1 is SGHAT, CDR2 FQNNGV. The CDR3 here is CASSLAAGGQETQYF. The DNA for the CDR3 is TGTGCCAGCAGCCTAGCGGCGGGAGGGCAAGAGACCCAGTACTTC.

The V call is TRBV28, the J call TRBJ2-7, with D perhaps assigned TRBD1 or TRBD2 (5 bases each). Germline V gene data show CDR1 as MDHEN and CDR2 as SYDVKM. The CDR3 totals 12 residues. Trimming stripped 5 bases from V and 6 bases from J, with 11 bases between. CDR3 coding DNA: TGTGCCAGCAGTCCGACGGGGCTCGAGCAGTACTTC. It is translated as CASSPTGLEQYF. The full variable domain, with the rest looked up from reference TRBV28 and TRBJ2-7, is DVKVTQSSRYLVKRTGEKVFLECVQDMDHENMFWYRQDPGLGLRLIYFSYDVKMKEKGDIPEGYSVSREKKERFSLILESASTNQTSMYLCASSPTGLEQYFGPGTRLTVT.

V gene TRBV9 combines with J gene TRBJ2-1; D is unclear. Germline CDR1 reads SGDLS; CDR2 reads YYNGEE. Trimming removed 0 bases from V and 7 bases from J, with 11 bases in between. The CDR3 is 14 amino acids. CDR3 residues: CASSVELIWNEQFF. The CDR3 DNA reads as TGTGCCAGCAGCGTAGAGTTGATCTGGAATGAGCAGTTCTTC.

The CDR3 nucleotides read TGTGCCAGCAGGGTGGGCGTCCGGAACACTGAAGCTTTCTTT. Amino acid sequence: CASRVGVRNTEAFF. This chain links TRBV27 with TRBJ1-1; D unresolved. CDR1 is MNHEY, CDR2 SMNVEV, per germline (reference sequence). The CDR3 runs 14 residues. Trimming stripped 6 bases from V and 1 base from J, with 12 bases between.

The chain uses TRBV23-1 and TRBJ1-4; D uncertain. TRBV23-1 is flagged as an ORF with uncertain function. This CDR3 has 16 residues. Trimming removed 1 base from V and 8 bases from J, with 17 bases in between. The CDR3 is CASSQFRNGRKEKLFF. CDR3 DNA sequence: TGCGCCAGCAGTCAATTTAGAAACGGCCGAAAGGAAAAACTGTTTTTT.

The V call is TRBV7-9, the J call TRBJ2-7; 10 bases line up with TRBD2. Trimming removed 10 bases from V and 3 bases from J; junction bases left unmatched: 6. The CDR3 runs 13 residues. Germline V CDR1 and CDR2: SEHNR, FQNEAQ (reference sequence). CDR3 sequence: CATSLAGVYEQYF. The CDR3, as DNA: TGTGCCACCTCCCTAGCGGGAGTCTACGAGCAGTACTTC.

The chain links TRBV4-3 to TRBJ2-3; possibly TRBD1 or TRBD2 for D (5 bases each). Between the trimmed V and J ends, which lost 0 bases and 0 bases, there was a span of 16 bases. Germline CDR1 reads LGHNA; CDR2 reads YSLEER. This CDR3 region has 18 residues. The CDR3 DNA reads as TGCGCCAGCAGCCAAGATCCTGTGGGGGATACTAGCACAGATACGCAGTATTTT. Translation gives CASSQDPVGDTSTDTQYF.

This clone was picked up one time. The rearrangement uses TRBV7-9 and TRBJ1-3; D perhaps matches TRBD1 (5 bases). In germline, CDR1 is SEHNR, CDR2 FQNEAQ (reference sequence). The CDR3 extends over 16 amino acids. The V end was cut by 5 bases, the J end by 0 bases, with 14 bases between. The CDR3 reads CASSPTRGFSGNTIYF. CDR3 DNA: TGTGCCAGCAGCCCCACGAGGGGTTTCTCTGGAAACACCATATATTTT.

A remark on this clone: This sample also contains other DNA sequences that code for the same CDR3. The chain employs TRBV6-5 and TRBJ2-7; TRBD1 aligns across 11 bases. The germline CDR1 and CDR2 sequences are MNHEY and SVGAGI. V was pared by 0 bases and J by 5 bases, with 3 bases of the junction left unmatched. The CDR3 consists of 15 residues. The CDR3 nucleotides read TGTGCCAGCAGTTACTCCCGGACAGGGGGCGACGAGCAGTACTTC. Amino acids: CASSYSRTGGDEQYF.

The rearrangement links TRBV5-5 to TRBJ2-1; 8 nucleotides line up with TRBD2. The germline V gene has CDR1 SGHKS and CDR2 YYEKEE (reference sequence). V dropped 2 bases and J dropped 7; count of bases not matched to a gene: 17. There are 18 residues in the CDR3. The CDR3 DNA sequence: TGTGCCAGCAGCTTAAGTCAACACGGACTAGCCTTCTCGAATGAGCAGTTCTTC. Translation gives CASSLSQHGLAFSNEQFF.